The T cell receptor (beta chain) described here comes from a study of T-cell reconstitution after alpha-beta-depleted transplantation in children. V shed 3 bases and J shed 5 bases, with 13 bases lying between them. Germline CDR1 is KGHSH and CDR2 is LQKENI. The CDR3 length is 14 residues. As it was prepared, the TCRbeta library received unique molecular identifiers. TCRdb passed the PCR reads through MiXCR, listing each CDR3 protein once. This sample has 200,000 or so distinct CDR3 sequences, with 5% to 6.5% found just once. This TCR was recovered from a girl under three years old with combined immunodeficiency, due to receive a stem cell transplant. The chain recombines TRBV18 with TRBJ1-1, with D perhaps TRBD1 (6 bases). Source: PBMCs, taken before TCRalphabeta/CD19-depleted stem cell transplant. The CDR3, as DNA: TGTGCCAGCTCACCGGGGGTTAGGGGGACTGAAGCTTTCTTT. Its translation: CASSPGVRGTEAFF.